The 23 T cell receptor beta chains given below trace back to one sample, sequenced in a study of T cell responses to AZD1222 COVID-19 vaccine. Here immunoSEQ multiplex PCR was the method, and the copy in TCRdb shows in-frame clones only, minus some. The table records about 130,000 clones, 65% to 90% of them present only once. The sample here was peripheral blood, taken on day 0 of AZD1222 vaccination. Every receptor here comes from an adult in good health.

In its sample, this clone was seen a few times. The genes are TRBV9 and TRBJ2-1; tentatively, D is TRBD2 (6 bases). The V gene's germline CDR1 is SGDLS and CDR2 YYNGEE. Between the trimmed V and J ends, which lost 0 bases and 2 bases, there was a span of 9 bases. The CDR3 loop spans 15 amino acids. The CDR3 sequence: CASSVESGAYNEQFF. DNA of the CDR3: TGTGCCAGCAGCGTAGAATCGGGGGCCTACAATGAGCAGTTCTTC. The full variable domain, with the rest looked up from reference TRBV9 and TRBJ2-1, is DSGVTQTPKHLITATGQRVTLRCSPRSGDLSVYWYQQSLDQGLQFLIQYYNGEERAKGNILERFSAQQFPDLHSELNLSSLELGDSALYFCASSVESGAYNEQFFGPGTRLTVL.

The sample holds a few counts of this clone. The chain employs TRBV25-1 and TRBJ2-1, with D perhaps matching TRBD1 or TRBD2 (5 bases each). Germline lookup yields CDR1 MGHDK and CDR2 SYGVNS. The CDR3 runs to 13 residues. V lost 10 bases to trimming and J lost 6 bases, with 16 bases between them. The CDR3 protein is CATSLGVSNEQFF. For the CDR3, the DNA is TGTGCCACAAGCCTGGGGGTTTCCAATGAGCAGTTCTTC.

This chain uses TRBV5-6 with TRBJ1-3; possibly TRBD1 for D (6 bases). Germline V gene lookup returns CDR1 SGHDT and CDR2 YYEEEE. Trimming removed 3 bases from V and 8 bases from J, with 12 bases in between. The CDR3 has 13 residues. The CDR3 loop is CASSWGGRDTIYF. The CDR3 nucleotides read TGTGCCAGCAGCTGGGGGGGGCGTGACACCATATATTTT.

This clone was found once. The chain links TRBV7-2 to TRBJ2-1, with D possibly being TRBD2 (5 bases). The CDR3 sequence is 13 residues long. V shed 6 bases and J shed 6 bases, with 12 bases lying between them. CDR1 SGHTA and CDR2 FQGNSA come from the germline V gene. The CDR3 DNA reads TGTGCCAGCAGTTTTACTAGATCCAATGAGCAGTTCTTC. Encoded protein: CASSFTRSNEQFF.

This rearrangement joins TRBV19 to TRBJ1-1; D is unclear. V was trimmed by 7 bases and J by 2 bases, leaving 5 bases between them. The CDR3 spans 11 residues. CDR1 is LNHDA, CDR2 SQIVND, per germline (reference sequence). DNA for the CDR3: TGTGCCAGTAAGGGCAACACTGAAGCTTTCTTT. It yields the protein CASKGNTEAFF.

The chain recombines TRBV27 with TRBJ2-5; no clear D. V was clipped by 6 bases and J by 2 bases, with 13 bases between them. CDR3 size: 14 residues. Germline CDR1 MNHEY, CDR2 SMNVEV (reference sequence). CDR3 protein: CASSTQPGQETQYF. CDR3 bases: TGTGCCAGCAGCACGCAACCCGGACAAGAGACCCAGTACTTC.

This chain links TRBV7-2 with TRBJ1-5, with D unclear. V was clipped by 2 bases and J by 0 bases, with 14 bases between them. This CDR3 is built from 17 residues. In germline, CDR1 is SGHTA, CDR2 FQGNSA. The DNA of the CDR3 is TGTGCCAGCAGCTTACTAGGTCCAGCTAATAGCAATCAGCCCCAGCATTTT. This translates into CASSLLGPANSNQPQHF.

Only a few counts were recorded for this clone. The J gene is TRBJ2-2, the V gene TRBV30; no clear D gene. This CDR3 is 11 amino acids long. Trimming took off 2 bases at V and 9 bases at J, with 7 bases between the two ends. CDR1 is GTSNPN, CDR2 SVGIG, per germline (reference sequence). This CDR3 reads CAWSPTRELFF. The CDR3 nucleotides read TGTGCCTGGAGTCCAACCCGGGAGCTGTTTTTT.

The J gene is TRBJ1-5, the V gene TRBV13, with D possibly TRBD1 on 5 matching bases. The CDR3 spans 14 residues. The germline CDR1 and CDR2 sequences are PRHDT and FYEKMQ (reference sequence). Trimming pared 1 base from V and 4 bases from J, leaving 8 bases between. CDR3 sequence (DNA): TGTGCCAGCAGCTTAGTCGGACAAAATCAGCCCCAGCATTTT. Translated, it gives CASSLVGQNQPQHF. Looking up the rest from reference TRBV13 and TRBJ1-5 gives the full variable domain: AAGVIQSPRHLIKEKRETATLKCYPIPRHDTVYWYQQGPGQDPQFLISFYEKMQSDKGSIPDRFSAQQFSDYHSELNMSSLELGDSALYFCASSLVGQNQPQHFGDGTRLSIL.

The V and J genes are TRBV7-9 and TRBJ2-5; 7 bases map to TRBD1. With 0 bases clipped from V and 2 bases from J, the junction kept 3 bases outside the gene matches. Germline lookup yields CDR1 SEHNR and CDR2 FQNEAQ (reference sequence). CDR3 length: 15 amino acids. The CDR3 sequence is CASSLAGQSQETQYF. The CDR3 DNA reads TGTGCCAGCAGCTTAGCGGGACAGAGTCAAGAGACCCAGTACTTC.

The rearrangement joins TRBV5-1 to TRBJ2-1; 8 bases match TRBD2. There are 21 residues in the CDR3. Germline trimming cut 0 bases from V and 1 base from J; bases unmatched to any gene: 18. Germline-derived CDR1 and CDR2 are SGHRS and YFSETQ. CDR3 protein: CASSLAAGRGASLGSYNEQFF. Here the CDR3 DNA reads TGCGCCAGCAGCTTGGCCGCGGGGCGGGGGGCCTCTTTGGGATCCTACAATGAGCAGTTCTTC.

The chain's CDR3 is CASSQEPSGATDTQYF. Here the CDR3 DNA reads TGTGCCAGCAGCCAAGAACCTAGCGGGGCTACAGATACGCAGTATTTT. This rearrangement joins TRBV4-2 to TRBJ2-3; 9 bases match TRBD2. CDR1 and CDR2 (germline): LGHNA, YNFKEQ. V dropped 0 bases and J dropped 3; count of bases not matched to a gene: 4. This CDR3 is 16 amino acids long.

The gene calls are TRBV6-2 or TRBV6-3 and TRBJ2-6; 8 bases fit TRBD2. Germline V lookup: CDR1 MNHEY, CDR2 SVGEGT. The CDR3 consists of 15 residues. V was pared by 7 bases and J by 2 bases, with 4 bases of the junction left unmatched. This CDR3 reads CASIPGRAGANVLTF. CDR3 coding DNA: TGTGCCAGCATCCCCGGGAGGGCTGGGGCCAACGTCCTGACTTTC.

V usage is TRBV6-5 and J usage is TRBJ2-5, with D possibly called TRBD1 or TRBD2 (5 bases each). V lost 0 bases to trimming and J lost 5 bases, with 10 bases between them. The CDR3 length is 14 residues. Germline V lookup: CDR1 MNHEY, CDR2 SVGAGI. In DNA, the CDR3 is TGTGCCAGCAGTTACTCTACCTGGGGGGAGACCCAGTACTTC. Amino acids: CASSYSTWGETQYF.

On this clone: Other nucleotide sequences in the sample specify the same CDR3. The V and J genes are TRBV7-3 and TRBJ2-3; no firm D call. The CDR3 consists of 13 residues. The V and J ends lost 5 bases and 6 bases respectively, with 12 bases between them. CDR1 and CDR2 from the germline V gene are SGHTA and FQGTGA. This CDR3 is CASSPHGSDTQYF. The CDR3 DNA is TGTGCCAGCAGCCCACACGGCTCGGATACGCAGTATTTT.

The rearrangement uses TRBV1 and TRBJ2-6. TRBV1 is deemed a pseudogene. CDR3 length equals 18 residues. The CDR3 sequence: CTSRDLSLCTNRANVLTF. The CDR3 DNA reads as TGCACCAGCAGGGATCTCAGTTTGTGTACAAATCGGGCCAACGTCCTGACTTTC.

V usage is TRBV2 and J usage is TRBJ1-2; perhaps TRBD1 as D (5 bases). Germline V gene lookup returns CDR1 SNHLY and CDR2 FYNNEI. Between the trimmed V and J ends, which lost 6 bases and 6 bases, there was a span of 8 bases. This CDR3 is 11 amino acids long. CDR3 loop: CASRGTDGYTF. The CDR3 DNA reads as TGTGCCAGCAGGGGGACGGATGGCTACACCTTC.

This chain links TRBV19 with TRBJ1-6; the D is unclear. The CDR3 spans 15 residues. V gave up 4 bases and J gave up 0 bases, with 7 bases separating them. The germline V gene has CDR1 LNHDA and CDR2 SQIVND (reference sequence). CDR3 DNA sequence: TGTGCCAGTAGTAGAGAGAGCTCCTATAATTCACCCCTCCACTTT. Protein: CASSRESSYNSPLHF. Based on the CDR3 plus reference TRBV19 and TRBJ1-6, the full variable domain is DGGITQSPKYLFRKEGQNVTLSCEQNLNHDAMYWYRQDPGQGLRLIYYSQIVNDFQKGDIAEGYSVSREKKESFPLTVTSAQKNPTAFYLCASSRESSYNSPLHFGNGTRLTVT.

V and J are TRBV5-1 and TRBJ2-7; D is unresolved. Deletions cut 1 base from V and 5 bases from J, with 7 bases between. Germline lookup yields CDR1 SGHRS and CDR2 YFSETQ. The CDR3 length is 12 residues. CDR3 nucleotide sequence: TGCGCCAGCAGCTTGCTGTCGGACGAGCAGTACTTC. Translated: CASSLLSDEQYF.

This rearrangement joins TRBV6-2 or TRBV6-3 to TRBJ1-4; TRBD1 matches at 7 bases. After removal of 2 bases from V and 8 bases from J, the junction contained 11 bases not matched to a gene. CDR3 length equals 16 residues. The germline gives CDR1 MNHEY, CDR2 SVGEGT. CDR3 coding DNA: TGTGCCAGCAGTTACAGCGCGACAGGGTGGGAAGAAAAACTGTTTTTT. Translated, it gives CASSYSATGWEEKLFF.

The chain has TRBV4-3 and TRBJ1-5; D possibly corresponds to TRBD1 (5 bases). This CDR3 comprises 15 residues. Germline V gene data show CDR1 as LGHNA and CDR2 as YSLEER. V shed 8 bases and J shed 0 bases, with 14 bases lying between them. This chain's CDR3 is CASSQWGDSNQPQHF. The CDR3 nucleotides read TGCGCCAGCTCGCAGTGGGGGGATAGCAATCAGCCCCAGCATTTT.

V and J are TRBV3-1 (or the pseudogene TRBV3-2) and TRBJ2-2; 9 positions agree with TRBD2. The CDR3 spans 16 residues. The V gene's germline CDR1 is LGHDT and CDR2 YNNKEL (reference sequence). Trimming at V came to 2 bases and at J to 4 bases, leaving 5 bases not matched to a gene. CDR3 sequence reads: CASSQLSGGITGELFF. The CDR3 DNA is TGTGCCAGCAGCCAACTTAGCGGGGGTATCACCGGGGAGCTGTTTTTT.

The rearrangement links TRBV29-1 to TRBJ1-1; D ambiguous. V gave up 7 bases and J gave up 4 bases, with 16 bases separating them. The CDR3 is made up of 13 amino acids. Germline V gene sequence: CDR1 SQVTM, CDR2 ANQGSEA. CDR3 DNA sequence: TGCAGCGCTACAGCCAACCGGCCCACTGAAGCTTTCTTT. Its translation is CSATANRPTEAFF.